These 20 T cell receptor beta chains were all obtained from the same sample, sequenced in a study of T cell responses to AZD1222 COVID-19 vaccine. Profiled with immunoSEQ multiplex PCR; TCRdb holds only in-frame clones, not every one. This table has 120,000 to 150,000 clones, about 90% appearing once. Sequencing was performed on peripheral blood, taken on day 0 of MenACWY control vaccination. The receptor source for this set is an adult in good health.

V is TRBV19 and J is TRBJ2-2; 8 nucleotides line up with TRBD1. The germline V gene has CDR1 LNHDA and CDR2 SQIVND (reference sequence). Germline trimming cut 5 bases from V and 3 bases from J; bases unmatched to any gene: 8. This CDR3 contains 16 residues. CDR3 region: CASSPGDRRYTGELFF. The CDR3 coding sequence is TGTGCCAGTAGTCCCGGGGACAGGAGGTACACCGGGGAGCTGTTTTTT.

Only one count was recorded for this clone. V and J are TRBV19 and TRBJ1-1; D unclear. The V and J ends lost 3 bases and 1 base respectively, with 9 bases between them. CDR3 length equals 14 residues. Germline loops: CDR1 LNHDA, CDR2 SQIVND (reference sequence). The CDR3 DNA follows: TGTGCCAGTAGTATCGGACGGACGAACACTGAAGCTTTCTTT. Amino acids: CASSIGRTNTEAFF.

The chain employs TRBV27 and TRBJ1-2; no firm D call. There are 16 residues in the CDR3. In germline, CDR1 is MNHEY, CDR2 SMNVEV (reference sequence). Trimming took off 3 bases at V and 0 bases at J, with 14 bases between the two ends. CDR3 residues: CASSFRVGKANYGYTF. In DNA form, the CDR3 reads TGTGCCAGCAGTTTTAGGGTAGGAAAAGCTAACTATGGCTACACCTTC.

V is TRBV2 and J is TRBJ2-3; TRBD2 aligns across 7 bases. This CDR3 spans 16 amino acids. With 4 bases clipped from V and 0 bases from J, the junction kept 7 bases outside the gene matches. The germline V gene has CDR1 SNHLY and CDR2 FYNNEI. CDR3 amino acids: CASSGPPSGSTDTQYF. DNA for the CDR3: TGTGCCAGCAGTGGCCCGCCTAGCGGTAGCACAGATACGCAGTATTTT. The entire variable domain, with the rest obtained from reference TRBV2 and TRBJ2-3, is as follows: EPEVTQTPSHQVTQMGQEVILRCVPISNHLYFYWYRQILGQKVEFLVSFYNNEISEKSEIFDDQFSVERPDGSNFTLKIRSTKLEDSAMYFCASSGPPSGSTDTQYFGPGTRLTVL.

This clone occurred once. CDR3 amino acids: CASCDPPNTEAFF. The DNA for the CDR3 is TGCGCCAGCTGCGATCCCCCAAACACTGAAGCTTTCTTT. V and J are TRBV5-1 and TRBJ1-1; unclear D gene. The germline gives CDR1 SGHRS, CDR2 YFSETQ. CDR3 size: 13 residues. Trimming removed 7 bases from V and 2 bases from J, with 12 bases in between.

The chain combines TRBV7-9 with TRBJ2-3; D might be TRBD1 or TRBD2, each matching 6 bases. CDR3 length: 14 residues. V lost 4 bases, J lost 10 bases, and 18 bases lay in between. Germline V CDR1 and CDR2: SEHNR, FQNEAQ (reference sequence). The CDR3 nucleotides read TGTGCCAGCAGCTACGTTGAGGGGGGCGTTTCGCAGTATTTT. Its protein is CASSYVEGGVSQYF.

This chain uses TRBV6-2 or TRBV6-3 with TRBJ1-4; D remains ambiguous. V dropped 5 bases and J dropped 5 bases, with 12 bases sitting between them. The CDR3 totals 14 residues. Germline V CDR1 and CDR2: MNHEY, SVGEGT. CDR3 DNA sequence: TGTGCCAGCAGTGCGAGGACGGAAAATGAAAAACTGTTTTTT. Amino acid sequence: CASSARTENEKLFF.

This clone was observed once. The genes are TRBV7-9 and TRBJ1-1; 8 bases are a match to TRBD1. After removal of 6 bases from V and 1 base from J, the junction contained 4 bases not matched to a gene. Germline CDR1 SEHNR, CDR2 FQNEAQ (reference sequence). This CDR3 comprises 14 residues. CDR3 nucleotides: TGTGCCAGCAGTTCCGACAGGGGGAACACTGAAGCTTTCTTT. This gives the protein CASSSDRGNTEAFF.

The V gene is TRBV11-2, the J gene TRBJ1-4; TRBD1 agrees at 9 bases. Germline loops: CDR1 SGHAT, CDR2 FQNNGV. This CDR3 is built from 16 residues. V shed 5 bases and J 2 bases; nucleotides not matched to a gene: 6. The CDR3 spells CASSTGQGATNEKLFF. CDR3 DNA: TGTGCCAGCAGCACGGGACAGGGAGCTACTAATGAAAAACTGTTTTTT.

This sequence joins TRBV12-3 or TRBV12-4 and TRBJ1-2; the D gene is possibly TRBD1 (5 bases). The CDR3 has 13 residues. Trimming cost V 1 base and J 8 bases, with 11 bases left between them. This CDR3 reads CASSLVREVGYTF. The CDR3 DNA follows: TGTGCCAGCAGTTTAGTCAGGGAGGTAGGCTACACCTTC.

This chain connects TRBV4-1 to TRBJ2-3, with unresolved D. Trimming removed 4 bases at V and 6 bases at J, with 8 bases between. This CDR3 has 12 residues. CDR1 and CDR2 (germline): MGHRA, YSYEKL. The CDR3 loop reads CASSPSDDTQYF. Here the CDR3 DNA reads TGCGCCAGCAGCCCTTCCGACGATACGCAGTATTTT.

This chain links TRBV12-3 or TRBV12-4 with TRBJ1-5; D not resolved. Trimming left V 3 bases short and J 4 bases short, with 7 bases between. This CDR3 region has 13 residues. The DNA of the CDR3 is TGTGCCAGCAGTTTCCCGGGGAATCAGCCCCAGCATTTT. Residues: CASSFPGNQPQHF.

The chain employs TRBV7-3 and TRBJ1-3; D call uncertain. CDR3 size: 14 residues. V lost 5 bases and J lost 0, with 8 bases in between. Germline CDR1 and CDR2: SGHTA and FQGTGA. The DNA for the CDR3 is TGTGCCAGCAGCCAGTCAGGCTCTGGAAACACCATATATTTT. Translation: CASSQSGSGNTIYF.

J is TRBJ2-7 and V is TRBV5-8, with TRBD2 as a possible D gene (6 bases). This CDR3 comprises 14 residues. V lost 4 bases, J lost 5 bases, and 16 bases lay in between. Germline V gives CDR1 SGHTS, CDR2 YDEGEE. The CDR3 DNA reads TGTGCCAGCAGCCCCCTCCCTCCGGGGGACGAGCAGTACTTC. Protein product: CASSPLPPGDEQYF. Based on the CDR3 plus reference TRBV5-8 and TRBJ2-7, the full variable domain is EAGVTQSPTHLIKTRGQQATLRCSPISGHTSVYWYQQALGLGLQFLLWYDEGEERNRGNFPPRFSGRQFPNYSSELNVNALELEDSALYLCASSPLPPGDEQYFGPGTRLTVT.

The chain has TRBV6-5 and TRBJ2-1; TRBD2 matches 8 bases. Losses at the gene ends were 5 bases for V and 4 bases for J; bases not matched to a gene: 7. This CDR3 has 15 amino acids. Per the germline V gene, CDR1 is MNHEY and CDR2 is SVGAGI. In DNA form, the CDR3 reads TGTGCCAGCAGTCCGAGCGGGGGAGGGTACAATGAGCAGTTCTTC. This encodes CASSPSGGGYNEQFF.

The rearrangement joins TRBV5-1 to TRBJ1-6; D ambiguous. This CDR3 region has 16 residues. The germline V gene has CDR1 SGHRS and CDR2 YFSETQ. Trimming left V 5 bases short and J 11 bases short, with 23 bases between. As DNA, the CDR3 is TGCGCCAGCAGTACGGGCCGGGCTGCGAAATCGGCACCCCTCCACTTT. Residues: CASSTGRAAKSAPLHF. The whole variable domain, filled in from reference TRBV5-1 and TRBJ1-6, reads KAGVTQTPRYLIKTRGQQVTLSCSPISGHRSVSWYQQTPGQGLQFLFEYFSETQRNKGNFPGRFSGRQFSNSRSEMNVSTLELGDSALYLCASSTGRAAKSAPLHFGNGTRLTVT.

The V call is TRBV3-1 (or the pseudogene TRBV3-2), the J call TRBJ1-1; 7 bases fit TRBD1. Germline-derived CDR1 and CDR2 are LGHDT and YNNKEL (reference sequence). CDR3 length: 15 residues. The V gene end was trimmed by 4 bases and the J gene end by 3 bases; junction bases not matched to a gene: 8. The CDR3 nucleotides are TGTGCCAGCAGCCGGACATCAGGGGGTGACACTGAAGCTTTCTTT. Translated, it gives CASSRTSGGDTEAFF.

This chain uses TRBV19 with TRBJ1-1; no clear D. Per the germline V gene, CDR1 is LNHDA and CDR2 is SQIVND (reference sequence). The CDR3 spans 16 residues. The V end was cut by 6 bases, the J end by 3 bases, with 20 bases between. The CDR3 is CASSLRRDPGDTEAFF. The CDR3, as DNA: TGTGCCAGTAGCCTACGCCGGGATCCAGGTGACACTGAAGCTTTCTTT. Combining the CDR3 with reference TRBV19 and TRBJ1-1 gives the whole variable domain DGGITQSPKYLFRKEGQNVTLSCEQNLNHDAMYWYRQDPGQGLRLIYYSQIVNDFQKGDIAEGYSVSREKKESFPLTVTSAQKNPTAFYLCASSLRRDPGDTEAFFGQGTRLTVV.

The V call is TRBV5-4, the J call TRBJ1-6; TRBD1 agrees at 10 bases. Germline V gene lookup returns CDR1 SGHNT and CDR2 YYREEE (reference sequence). This CDR3 has 16 residues. Trimming removed 4 bases from V and 7 bases from J; junction bases left unmatched: 8. The CDR3 DNA sequence: TGTGCCAGCAGCCCGGGGACAGGGGCTGGGAATTCACCCCTCCACTTT. It is translated as CASSPGTGAGNSPLHF.

The chain has TRBV5-6 and TRBJ1-1, with 7 bases matching TRBD1. The germline gives CDR1 SGHDT, CDR2 YYEEEE. The length of the CDR3 is 15 residues. V shed 0 bases, J shed 4 bases, and the junction held 6 bases outside the gene matches. The CDR3 nucleotides are TGTGCCAGCAGCTTGGGAAGGGGGCCGGGCACTGAAGCTTTCTTT. This translates into CASSLGRGPGTEAFF.